The 15 T cell receptor beta chains below come from one sample, sequenced in a study of CD8+CD57+ T cells in acquired aplastic anemia. TCR beta VDJ and CDR3 profiles were obtained from a genomic DNA template. TCRdb redid the calling of the reads with MiXCR, one entry per CDR3 protein. The sample shows under 500,000 distinct CDR3 sequences, over 25% of them seen only once. For sequencing, patients were chosen who had shown expansion of CD8+CD57+ cells by flow cytometry. Sequenced input: sorted CD4+, CD8+, or CD8+CD57+ T cells (not recorded which) from PBMCs. These receptor sequences come from a human donor with aplastic anemia.

This clonotype appeared a few times. V usage is TRBV14 and J usage is TRBJ2-5; 8 bases fit TRBD2. Germline CDR1 and CDR2: SGHDN and FVKESK. The junction had 6 bases not matched to a gene; V was cut back by 2 bases and J by 4 bases. This CDR3 has 15 amino acids. The CDR3 region is CASSQRTSLGETQYF. CDR3 bases: TGTGCCAGCAGCCAAAGGACTAGCCTGGGAGAGACCCAGTACTTC.

Ten or more counts support this clonotype. The CDR3 DNA reads TGTGCCAGCAGCAGGGACGTGGAGACCCAGTACTTC. Amino acid sequence: CASSRDVETQYF. The rearrangement joins TRBV7-8 to TRBJ2-5; possibly TRBD1 or TRBD2 for D (5 bases each). This CDR3 region has 12 residues. Trimming took off 5 bases at V and 5 bases at J, with 9 bases between the two ends. Germline lookup yields CDR1 SGHVS and CDR2 FQNEAQ.

This clonotype was recorded a few times. V usage is TRBV2 and J usage is TRBJ2-7; unclear D gene. Germline values: CDR1 SNHLY, CDR2 FYNNEI. The CDR3 is 13 amino acids. V lost 3 bases, J lost 6 bases, and 12 bases lay in between. This chain's CDR3 is CASSERTQREQYF. Here the CDR3 DNA reads TGTGCCAGCAGTGAGAGAACTCAACGCGAGCAGTACTTC.

V and J are TRBV7-2 and TRBJ2-7, with a possible D match to TRBD1 (6 bases). The CDR3 has 13 residues. Deletions cut 3 bases from V and 2 bases from J, with 8 bases between. Germline values: CDR1 SGHTA, CDR2 FQGNSA. CDR3: CASSFEGAYEQYF. CDR3 DNA sequence: TGTGCCAGCAGCTTCGAGGGGGCCTACGAGCAGTACTTC. The full variable domain, rest sourced from reference TRBV7-2 and TRBJ2-7, is GAGVSQSPSNKVTEKGKDVELRCDPISGHTALYWYRQSLGQGLEFLIYFQGNSAPDKSGLPSDRFSAERTGGSVSTLTIQRTQQEDSAVYLCASSFEGAYEQYFGPGTRLTVT.

The rearrangement links TRBV30 to TRBJ2-1, with D possibly called TRBD1 or TRBD2 (5 bases each). The length of the CDR3 is 13 residues. CDR1 and CDR2 from the germline V gene are GTSNPN and SVGIG (reference sequence). The V gene lost 4 bases and the J gene lost 9 bases, with 16 bases spanning the gap. The CDR3, as DNA: TGTGCCTGGATGCGGTCTCCTGGGGGTGAGCAGTTCTTC. It yields the protein CAWMRSPGGEQFF. The full variable domain, rest sourced from reference TRBV30 and TRBJ2-1, is SQTIHQWPATLVQPVGSPLSLECTVEGTSNPNLYWYRQAAGRGLQLLFYSVGIGQISSEVPQNLSASRPQDRQFILSSKKLLLSDSGFYLCAWMRSPGGEQFFGPGTRLTVL.

This clonotype was detected a few times. DNA of the CDR3: TGTGCCTGGAGTAAGTCCAACAGTCCCACAGATACGCAGTATTTT. Its protein is CAWSKSNSPTDTQYF. J is TRBJ2-3 and V is TRBV30; unclear D gene. Germline assignment: CDR1 GTSNPN and CDR2 SVGIG (reference sequence). This CDR3 contains 15 residues. Trimming removed 2 bases from V and 2 bases from J, with 14 bases in between.

This clonotype turned up a few times. This sequence joins TRBV5-6 and TRBJ2-5, with D perhaps TRBD2 (5 bases). The V end was cut by 4 bases, the J end by 5 bases, with 15 bases between. Germline V CDR1 and CDR2: SGHDT, YYEEEE. The CDR3 is 14 amino acids. The CDR3 region has the DNA TGTGCCAGCAGCCCCGGGGTCCGTGGTGAGACCCAGTACTTC. The encoded protein is CASSPGVRGETQYF.

This clonotype appeared a single time. A much larger clone differs from this one at a single base, so this may be a read error. The chain couples TRBV4-3 to TRBJ2-7, with a weak D call TRBD1 (5 bases). Per the germline V gene, CDR1 is LGHNA and CDR2 is YSLEER. This CDR3 region has 16 residues. The CDR3 bases are TGCGCCAGCAGCCAAATGCCAAAAGGGGAAGCCTACAAGCAGTACTTC. It translates to CASSQMPKGEAYKQYF.

This clonotype was seen a handful of times. The chain links TRBV4-3 to TRBJ1-1; D call uncertain. CDR1 is LGHNA, CDR2 YSLEER, per germline. V lost 4 bases to trimming and J lost 4 bases, with 10 bases between them. This CDR3 has 13 amino acids. The CDR3 region is CASSLSVGTEAFF. The CDR3 DNA sequence: TGCGCCAGCAGCCTCTCGGTCGGCACTGAAGCTTTCTTT.

The CDR3 DNA reads TGCGCCAGCAGCCAAGGTATGGGGGAAACAGATACGCAGTATTTT. Protein sequence: CASSQGMGETDTQYF. The chain has TRBV4-3 and TRBJ2-3; D tentatively fits TRBD1 or TRBD2 (5 bases each). Deletions cut 1 base from V and 3 bases from J, with 11 bases between. Germline V gene lookup returns CDR1 LGHNA and CDR2 YSLEER. The CDR3 contains 15 residues.

The chain employs TRBV6-5 and TRBJ1-2; D remains ambiguous. Trimming pared 0 bases from V and 8 bases from J, leaving 10 bases between. This CDR3 has 13 amino acids. Germline values: CDR1 MNHEY, CDR2 SVGAGI. CDR3 residues: CASSYSRASGYTF. The CDR3 DNA sequence: TGTGCCAGCAGTTACTCGAGAGCAAGCGGCTACACCTTC.

This clonotype was picked up many times. CDR3 sequence: CASSVGDIISYGYTF. CDR3 in DNA: TGTGCCAGCAGCGTAGGGGACATTATAAGCTATGGCTACACCTTC. The chain carries TRBV9 and TRBJ1-2, with D perhaps TRBD1 (6 bases). Per the germline V gene, CDR1 is SGDLS and CDR2 is YYNGEE. CDR3 size: 15 residues. V lost 0 bases and J lost 4, with 13 bases in between. Full variable domain (rest looked up from reference TRBV9 and TRBJ1-2): DSGVTQTPKHLITATGQRVTLRCSPRSGDLSVYWYQQSLDQGLQFLIQYYNGEERAKGNILERFSAQQFPDLHSELNLSSLELGDSALYFCASSVGDIISYGYTFGSGTRLTVV.

This clonotype showed up many times. V usage is TRBV20-1 and J usage is TRBJ1-2; TRBD1 might be the D (6 bases). V lost 6 bases and J 1 base, leaving 15 bases between the germline ends. The CDR3 is made up of 14 amino acids. Germline CDR1 and CDR2: DFQATT and SNEGSKA (reference sequence). CDR3 amino acids: CSAPGHIFNYGYTF. CDR3 nucleotide sequence: TGCAGTGCCCCGGGACACATCTTTAACTATGGCTACACCTTC.

Note on this clonotype: A much larger clone sits a single nucleotide away, making a read error possible. The chain carries TRBV15 and TRBJ1-2; D may be TRBD1 (5 bases). Looked up from germline, CDR1 is LNHNV and CDR2 is YYDKDF (reference sequence). The CDR3 runs to 18 residues. DNA for the CDR3: TGTGCCACCAGCAGAGATACCCCGGGACGAATCTCTAACTGTGGCTACACCTTC. Its protein product is CATSRDTPGRISNCGYTF.

The chain employs TRBV25-1 and TRBJ2-7; D unclear. The CDR3 loop spans 14 amino acids. Germline loops: CDR1 MGHDK, CDR2 SYGVNS. Trimming pared 5 bases from V and 1 base from J, leaving 12 bases between. The CDR3 DNA reads TGTGCCAGCAGTTTATTCTCACAATCCTACGAGCAGTACTTC. Its protein is CASSLFSQSYEQYF.